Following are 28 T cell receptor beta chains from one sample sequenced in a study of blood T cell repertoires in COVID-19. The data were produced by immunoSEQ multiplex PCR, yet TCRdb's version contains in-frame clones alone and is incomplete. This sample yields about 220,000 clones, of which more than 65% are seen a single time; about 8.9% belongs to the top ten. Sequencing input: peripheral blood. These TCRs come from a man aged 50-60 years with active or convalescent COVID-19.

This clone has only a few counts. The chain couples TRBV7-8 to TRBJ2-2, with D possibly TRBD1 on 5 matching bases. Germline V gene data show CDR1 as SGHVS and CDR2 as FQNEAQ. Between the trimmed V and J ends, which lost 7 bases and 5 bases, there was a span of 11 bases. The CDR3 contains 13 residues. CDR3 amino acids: CASTWTSTGELFF. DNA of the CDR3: TGTGCCAGCACATGGACAAGTACCGGGGAGCTGTTTTTT.

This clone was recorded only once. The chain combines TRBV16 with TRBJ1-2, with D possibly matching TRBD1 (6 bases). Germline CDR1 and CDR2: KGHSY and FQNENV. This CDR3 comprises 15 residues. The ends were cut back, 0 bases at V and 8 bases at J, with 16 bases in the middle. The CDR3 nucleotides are TGTGCCAGCAGCCAATCGGCACAGGGTCAGAGGGGCTACACCTTC. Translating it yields CASSQSAQGQRGYTF.

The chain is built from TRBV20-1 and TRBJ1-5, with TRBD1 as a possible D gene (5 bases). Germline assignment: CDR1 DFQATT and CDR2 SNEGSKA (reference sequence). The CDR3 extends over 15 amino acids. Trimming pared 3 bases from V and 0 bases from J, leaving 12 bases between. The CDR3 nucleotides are TGCAGTGCTAGTCGGGACGGGGGTAGCAATCAGCCCCAGCATTTT. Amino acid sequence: CSASRDGGSNQPQHF.

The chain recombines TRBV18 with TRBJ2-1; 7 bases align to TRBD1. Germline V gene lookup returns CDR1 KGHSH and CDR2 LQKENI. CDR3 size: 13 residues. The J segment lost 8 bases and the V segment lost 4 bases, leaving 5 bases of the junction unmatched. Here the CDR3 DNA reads TGTGCCAGCTCACTGACAGGGTCCGATGAGCAGTTCTTC. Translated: CASSLTGSDEQFF.

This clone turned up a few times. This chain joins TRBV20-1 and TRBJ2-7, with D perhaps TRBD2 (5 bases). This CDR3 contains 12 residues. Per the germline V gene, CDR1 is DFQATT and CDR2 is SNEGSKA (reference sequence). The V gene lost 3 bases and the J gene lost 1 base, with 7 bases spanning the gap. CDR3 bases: TGCAGTGCTAGTTCGGGATCCTACGAGCAGTACTTC. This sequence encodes CSASSGSYEQYF.

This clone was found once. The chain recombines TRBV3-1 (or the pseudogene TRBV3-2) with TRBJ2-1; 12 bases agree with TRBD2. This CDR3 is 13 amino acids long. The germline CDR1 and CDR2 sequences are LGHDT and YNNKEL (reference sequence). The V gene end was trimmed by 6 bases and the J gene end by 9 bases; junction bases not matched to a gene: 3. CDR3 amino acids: CASRLAGGGEQFF. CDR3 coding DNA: TGTGCCAGCAGACTAGCGGGAGGCGGTGAGCAGTTCTTC.

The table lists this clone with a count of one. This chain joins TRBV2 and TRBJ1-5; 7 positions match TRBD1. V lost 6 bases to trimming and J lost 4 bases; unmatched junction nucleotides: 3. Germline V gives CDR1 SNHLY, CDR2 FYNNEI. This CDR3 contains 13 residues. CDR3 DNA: TGTGCCAGCAGAGGACAGGAGAATCAGCCCCAGCATTTT. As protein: CASRGQENQPQHF.

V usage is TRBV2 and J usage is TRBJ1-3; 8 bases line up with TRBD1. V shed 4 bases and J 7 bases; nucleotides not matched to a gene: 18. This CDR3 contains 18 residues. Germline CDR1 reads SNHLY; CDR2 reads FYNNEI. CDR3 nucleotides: TGTGCCAGCAGTGCAACGATATCCTGGACAGGGCTCGGGAACACCATATATTTT. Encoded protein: CASSATISWTGLGNTIYF.

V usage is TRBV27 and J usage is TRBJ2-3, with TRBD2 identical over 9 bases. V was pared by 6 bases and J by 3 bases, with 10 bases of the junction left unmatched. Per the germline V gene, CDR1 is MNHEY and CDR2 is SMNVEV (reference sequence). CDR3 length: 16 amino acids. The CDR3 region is CASRSGRSLVTDTQYF. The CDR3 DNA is TGTGCCAGCAGGAGCGGGAGGTCGTTGGTGACAGATACGCAGTATTTT.

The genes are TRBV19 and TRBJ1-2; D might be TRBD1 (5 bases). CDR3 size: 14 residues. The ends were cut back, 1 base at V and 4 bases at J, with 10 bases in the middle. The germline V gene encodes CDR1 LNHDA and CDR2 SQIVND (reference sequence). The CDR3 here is CASSIAGIAYGYTF. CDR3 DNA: TGTGCCAGTAGTATAGCAGGGATCGCCTATGGCTACACCTTC.

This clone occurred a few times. The CDR3 bases are TGTGCCAGCAGTGCAACACAGGGTACCTATGGCTACACCTTC. Its translation: CASSATQGTYGYTF. J is TRBJ1-2 and V is TRBV2, with a weak D call TRBD1 (6 bases). Trimming left V 4 bases short and J 4 bases short, with 13 bases between. Germline V CDR1 and CDR2: SNHLY, FYNNEI. The CDR3 covers 14 residues. Combining the CDR3 with reference TRBV2 and TRBJ1-2 gives the whole variable domain EPEVTQTPSHQVTQMGQEVILRCVPISNHLYFYWYRQILGQKVEFLVSFYNNEISEKSEIFDDQFSVERPDGSNFTLKIRSTKLEDSAMYFCASSATQGTYGYTFGSGTRLTVV.

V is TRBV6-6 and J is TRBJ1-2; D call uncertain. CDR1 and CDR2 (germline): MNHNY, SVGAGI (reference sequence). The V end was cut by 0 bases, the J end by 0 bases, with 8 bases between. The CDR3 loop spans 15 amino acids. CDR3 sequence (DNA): TGTGCCAGCAGTTACTCGGCGGGATCTAACTATGGCTACACCTTC. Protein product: CASSYSAGSNYGYTF.

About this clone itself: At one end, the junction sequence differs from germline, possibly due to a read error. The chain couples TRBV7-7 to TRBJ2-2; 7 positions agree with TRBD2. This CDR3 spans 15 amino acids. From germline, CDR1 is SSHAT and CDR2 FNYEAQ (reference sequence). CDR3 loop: CASSLAGRDDGELFF. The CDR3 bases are TGTGCTAGCAGCTTAGCGGGCCGGGATGACGGGGAGCTGTTTTTT.

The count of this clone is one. The CDR3 loop is CASRWTGNTEAFF. The CDR3 region has the DNA TGTGCCAGTAGGTGGACAGGGAACACTGAAGCTTTCTTT. The J gene is TRBJ1-1, the V gene TRBV19, with 7 positions matching TRBD1. The CDR3 runs to 13 residues. Trimming removed 6 bases from V and 1 base from J; junction bases left unmatched: 2. CDR1 is LNHDA, CDR2 SQIVND, per germline (reference sequence).

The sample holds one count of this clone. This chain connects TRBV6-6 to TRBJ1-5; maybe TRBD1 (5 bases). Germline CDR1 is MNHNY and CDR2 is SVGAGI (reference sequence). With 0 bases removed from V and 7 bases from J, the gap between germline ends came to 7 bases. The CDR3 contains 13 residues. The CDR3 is CASSYSGPQPQHF. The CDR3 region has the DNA TGTGCCAGCAGTTACTCGGGGCCGCAGCCCCAGCATTTT.

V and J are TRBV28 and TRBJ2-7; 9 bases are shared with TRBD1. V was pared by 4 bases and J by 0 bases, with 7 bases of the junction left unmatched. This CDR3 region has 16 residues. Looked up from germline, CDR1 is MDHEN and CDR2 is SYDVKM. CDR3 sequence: CASSSSGTGISYEQYF. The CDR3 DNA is TGTGCCAGCAGTTCGTCCGGGACAGGGATCTCCTACGAGCAGTACTTC.

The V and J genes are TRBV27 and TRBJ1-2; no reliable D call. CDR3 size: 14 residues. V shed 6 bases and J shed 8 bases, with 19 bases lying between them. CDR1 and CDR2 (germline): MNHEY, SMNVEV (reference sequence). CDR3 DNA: TGTGCCAGCAGGCTCCTCTCAGTGCCTGTAGGCTACACCTTC. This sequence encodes CASRLLSVPVGYTF.

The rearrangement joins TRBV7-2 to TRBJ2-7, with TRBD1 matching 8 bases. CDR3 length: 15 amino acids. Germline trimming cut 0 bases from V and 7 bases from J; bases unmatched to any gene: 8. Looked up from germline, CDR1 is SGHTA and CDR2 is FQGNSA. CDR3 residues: CASSLAFQGAREQYF. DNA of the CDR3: TGTGCCAGCAGCTTAGCATTTCAGGGGGCGAGGGAGCAGTACTTC.

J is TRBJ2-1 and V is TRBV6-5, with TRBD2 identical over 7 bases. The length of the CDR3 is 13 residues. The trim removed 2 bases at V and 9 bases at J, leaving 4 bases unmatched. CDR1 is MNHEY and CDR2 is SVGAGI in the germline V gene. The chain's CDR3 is CASSYGRGTEQFF. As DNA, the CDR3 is TGTGCCAGCAGTTACGGGCGGGGGACTGAGCAGTTCTTC.

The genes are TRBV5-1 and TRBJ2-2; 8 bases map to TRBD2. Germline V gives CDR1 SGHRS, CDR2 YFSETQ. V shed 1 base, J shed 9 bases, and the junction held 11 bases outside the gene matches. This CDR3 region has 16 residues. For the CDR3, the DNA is TGCGCCAGCAGCTTGTTGACTAGCGTCCCAGGGTGGGAGCTGTTTTTT. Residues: CASSLLTSVPGWELFF.

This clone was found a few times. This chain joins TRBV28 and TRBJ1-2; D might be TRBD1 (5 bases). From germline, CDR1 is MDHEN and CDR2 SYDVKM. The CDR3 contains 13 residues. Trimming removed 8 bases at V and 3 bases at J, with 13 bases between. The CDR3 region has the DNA TGTGCCAGCGGAGCGGGGCGGGACTATGGCTACACCTTC. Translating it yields CASGAGRDYGYTF.

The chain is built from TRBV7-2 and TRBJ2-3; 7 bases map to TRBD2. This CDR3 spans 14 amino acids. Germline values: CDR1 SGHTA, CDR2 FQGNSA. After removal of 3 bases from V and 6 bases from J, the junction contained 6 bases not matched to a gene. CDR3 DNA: TGTGCCAGCAGCTTTGGACTAGGCGGGGATACGCAGTATTTT. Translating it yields CASSFGLGGDTQYF.

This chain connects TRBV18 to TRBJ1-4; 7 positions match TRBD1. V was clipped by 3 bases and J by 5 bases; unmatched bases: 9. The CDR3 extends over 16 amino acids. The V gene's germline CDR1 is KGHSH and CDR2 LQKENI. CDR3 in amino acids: CASSPRGGQYNEKLFF. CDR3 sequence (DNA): TGTGCCAGCTCACCCCGTGGGGGACAGTACAATGAAAAACTGTTTTTT. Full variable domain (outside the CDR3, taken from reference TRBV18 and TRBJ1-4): NAGVMQNPRHLVRRRGQEARLRCSPMKGHSHVYWYRQLPEEGLKFMVYLQKENIIDESGMPKERFSAEFPKEGPSILRIQQVVRGDSAAYFCASSPRGGQYNEKLFFGSGTQLSVL.

Here the CDR3 DNA reads TGTGCCAGCAGCGCCTTTACAGGGGAAGATACGCAGTATTTT. This codes for CASSAFTGEDTQYF. The rearrangement links TRBV2 to TRBJ2-3; 7 nucleotides agree with TRBD1. V was clipped by 6 bases and J by 5 bases; unmatched bases: 8. The germline V gene has CDR1 SNHLY and CDR2 FYNNEI. This CDR3 contains 14 residues. The full variable domain, in which reference TRBV2 and TRBJ2-3 provide the parts outside the CDR3, is EPEVTQTPSHQVTQMGQEVILRCVPISNHLYFYWYRQILGQKVEFLVSFYNNEISEKSEIFDDQFSVERPDGSNFTLKIRSTKLEDSAMYFCASSAFTGEDTQYFGPGTRLTVL.

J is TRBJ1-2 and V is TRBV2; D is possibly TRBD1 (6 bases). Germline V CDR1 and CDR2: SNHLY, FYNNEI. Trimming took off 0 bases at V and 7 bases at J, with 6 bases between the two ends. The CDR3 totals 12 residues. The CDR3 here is CASSEAGAGYTF. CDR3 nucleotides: TGTGCCAGCAGTGAAGCGGGGGCTGGCTACACCTTC.

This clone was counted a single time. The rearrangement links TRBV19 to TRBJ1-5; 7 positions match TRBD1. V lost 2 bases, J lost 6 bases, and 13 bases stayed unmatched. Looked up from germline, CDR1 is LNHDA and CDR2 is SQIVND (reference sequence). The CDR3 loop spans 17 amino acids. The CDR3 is CASSIRGAGGTVQPQHF. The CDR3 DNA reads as TGTGCCAGTAGTATAAGGGGGGCAGGGGGTACTGTTCAGCCCCAGCATTTT. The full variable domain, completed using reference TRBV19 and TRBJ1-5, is DGGITQSPKYLFRKEGQNVTLSCEQNLNHDAMYWYRQDPGQGLRLIYYSQIVNDFQKGDIAEGYSVSREKKESFPLTVTSAQKNPTAFYLCASSIRGAGGTVQPQHFGDGTRLSIL.

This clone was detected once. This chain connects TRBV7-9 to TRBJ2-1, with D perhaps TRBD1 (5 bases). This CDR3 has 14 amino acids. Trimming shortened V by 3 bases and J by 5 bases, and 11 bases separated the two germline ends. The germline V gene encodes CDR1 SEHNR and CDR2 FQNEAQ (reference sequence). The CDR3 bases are TGTGCCAGCAGCTTTTCTGGGGCCCACAATGAGCAGTTCTTC. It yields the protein CASSFSGAHNEQFF.

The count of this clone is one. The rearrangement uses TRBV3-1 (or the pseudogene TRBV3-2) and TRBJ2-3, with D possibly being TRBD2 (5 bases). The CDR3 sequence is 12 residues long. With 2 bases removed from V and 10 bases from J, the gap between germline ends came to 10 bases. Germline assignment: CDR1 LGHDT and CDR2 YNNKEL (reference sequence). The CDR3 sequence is CASSQIRSAQYF. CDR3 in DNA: TGTGCCAGCAGCCAAATACGTAGCGCGCAGTATTTT.